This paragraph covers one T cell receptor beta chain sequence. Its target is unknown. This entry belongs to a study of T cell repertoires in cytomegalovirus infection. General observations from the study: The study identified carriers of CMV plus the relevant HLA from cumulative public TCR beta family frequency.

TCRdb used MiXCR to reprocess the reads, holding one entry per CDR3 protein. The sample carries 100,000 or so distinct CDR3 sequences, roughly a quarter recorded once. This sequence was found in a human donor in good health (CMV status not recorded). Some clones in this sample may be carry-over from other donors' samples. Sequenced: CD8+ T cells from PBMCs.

CDR3 region: CSARDRGGGREQYF. The CDR3, as DNA: TGCAGTGCTAGAGATCGGGGGGGGGGTCGGGAGCAGTACTTC. The V and J genes are TRBV20-1 and TRBJ2-7, with 8 bases lining up with TRBD2. The CDR3 runs 14 residues. Germline V lookup: CDR1 DFQATT, CDR2 SNEGSKA (reference sequence). The junction had 8 bases not matched to a gene; V was cut back by 0 bases and J by 7 bases.